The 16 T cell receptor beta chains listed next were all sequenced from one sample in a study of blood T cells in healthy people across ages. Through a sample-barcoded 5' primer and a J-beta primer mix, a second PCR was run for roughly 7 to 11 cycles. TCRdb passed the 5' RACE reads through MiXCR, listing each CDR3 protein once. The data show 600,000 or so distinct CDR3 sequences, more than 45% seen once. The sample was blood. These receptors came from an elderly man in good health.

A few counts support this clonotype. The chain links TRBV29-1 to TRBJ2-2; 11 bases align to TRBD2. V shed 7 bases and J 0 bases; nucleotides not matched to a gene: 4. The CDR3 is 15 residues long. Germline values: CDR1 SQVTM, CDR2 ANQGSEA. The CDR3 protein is CSGRTSGSNTGELFF. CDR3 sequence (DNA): TGCAGCGGCAGGACTAGCGGGTCGAACACCGGGGAGCTGTTTTTT.

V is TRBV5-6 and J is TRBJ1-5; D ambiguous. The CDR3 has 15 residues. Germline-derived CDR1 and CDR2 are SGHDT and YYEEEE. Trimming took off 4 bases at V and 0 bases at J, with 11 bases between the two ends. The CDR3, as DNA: TGTGCCAGCAGCCGGACCGGTAGTAGCAATCAGCCCCAGCATTTT. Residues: CASSRTGSSNQPQHF.

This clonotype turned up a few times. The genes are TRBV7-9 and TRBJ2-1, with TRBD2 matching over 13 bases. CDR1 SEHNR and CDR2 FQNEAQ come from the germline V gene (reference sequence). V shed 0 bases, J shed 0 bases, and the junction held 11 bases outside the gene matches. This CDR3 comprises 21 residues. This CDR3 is CASSLAMSTSGRARSYNEQFF. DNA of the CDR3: TGTGCCAGCAGCTTAGCCATGTCAACTAGCGGGAGGGCCCGCTCCTACAATGAGCAGTTCTTC. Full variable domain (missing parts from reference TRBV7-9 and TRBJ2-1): DTGVSQNPRHKITKRGQNVTFRCDPISEHNRLYWYRQTLGQGPEFLTYFQNEAQLEKSRLLSDRFSAERPKGSFSTLEIQRTEQGDSAMYLCASSLAMSTSGRARSYNEQFFGPGTRLTVL.

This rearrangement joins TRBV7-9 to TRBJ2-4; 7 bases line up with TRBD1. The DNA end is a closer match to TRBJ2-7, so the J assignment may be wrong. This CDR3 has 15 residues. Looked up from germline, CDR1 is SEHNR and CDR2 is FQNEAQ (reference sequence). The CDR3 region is CASSTDRDHSYEQYF. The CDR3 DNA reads TGTGCCAGCAGCACCGACAGGGACCACTCCTACGAGCAGTACTTC.

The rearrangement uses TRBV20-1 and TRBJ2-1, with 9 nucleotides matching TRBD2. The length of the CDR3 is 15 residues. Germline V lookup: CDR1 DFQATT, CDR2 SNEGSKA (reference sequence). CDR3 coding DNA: TGCAGGGTGGGGGGGGGACTAGCCGTTGGCAATGAGCAGTTCTTC. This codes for CRVGGGLAVGNEQFF.

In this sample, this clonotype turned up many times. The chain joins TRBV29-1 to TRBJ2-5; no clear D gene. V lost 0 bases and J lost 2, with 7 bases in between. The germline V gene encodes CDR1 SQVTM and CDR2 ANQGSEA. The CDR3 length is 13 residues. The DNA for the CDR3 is TGCAGCGTTGAAGATCCGTCTCAAGAGACCCAGTACTTC. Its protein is CSVEDPSQETQYF.

The chain's CDR3 is CASSFIRGSTDTQYF. For the CDR3, the DNA is TGTGCCAGCAGTTTCATCCGGGGTTCGACAGATACGCAGTATTTT. This sequence joins TRBV12-3 or TRBV12-4 and TRBJ2-3, with a possible D match to TRBD2 (5 bases). The CDR3 length is 15 residues. The V end lost 3 bases, the J end lost 3 bases, and 13 bases lay between the germline ends.

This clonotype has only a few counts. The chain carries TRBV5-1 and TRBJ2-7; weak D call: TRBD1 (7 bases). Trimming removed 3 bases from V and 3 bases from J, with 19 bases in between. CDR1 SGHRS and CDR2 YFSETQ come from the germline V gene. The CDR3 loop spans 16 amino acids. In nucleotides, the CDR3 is TGCGCCAGCAGCTGGGGGGACAGCTCAAGAGTCTACGAGCAGTACTTC. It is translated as CASSWGDSSRVYEQYF.

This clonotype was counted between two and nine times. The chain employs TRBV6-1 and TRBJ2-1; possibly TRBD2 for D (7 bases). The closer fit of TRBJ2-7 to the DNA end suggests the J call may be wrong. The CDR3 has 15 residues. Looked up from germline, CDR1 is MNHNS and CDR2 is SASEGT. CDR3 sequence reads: CASSRGGGSYNEQYF. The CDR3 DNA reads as TGTGCCAGCAGTAGAGGGGGGGGCTCCTACAATGAGCAGTACTTC.

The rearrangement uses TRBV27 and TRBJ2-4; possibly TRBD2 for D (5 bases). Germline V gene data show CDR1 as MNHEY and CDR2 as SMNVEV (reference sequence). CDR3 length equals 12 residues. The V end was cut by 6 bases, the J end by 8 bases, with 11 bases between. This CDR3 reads CASSGWRDIQYF. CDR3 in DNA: TGTGCCAGCAGCGGGTGGCGGGACATTCAGTACTTC.

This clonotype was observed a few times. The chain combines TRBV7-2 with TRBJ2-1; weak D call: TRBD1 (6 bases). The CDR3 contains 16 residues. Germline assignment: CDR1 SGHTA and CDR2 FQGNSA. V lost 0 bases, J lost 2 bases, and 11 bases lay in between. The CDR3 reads CASSLATGNTYNEQFF. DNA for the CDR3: TGTGCCAGCAGCTTAGCGACAGGCAACACCTACAATGAGCAGTTCTTC.

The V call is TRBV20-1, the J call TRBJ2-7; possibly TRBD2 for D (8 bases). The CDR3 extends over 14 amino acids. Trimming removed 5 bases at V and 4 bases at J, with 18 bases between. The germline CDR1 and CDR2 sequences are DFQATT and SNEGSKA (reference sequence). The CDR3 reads CSAQGGTRAYEQYF. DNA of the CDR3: TGCAGTGCTCAGGGGGGGACTAGGGCTTACGAGCAGTACTTC.

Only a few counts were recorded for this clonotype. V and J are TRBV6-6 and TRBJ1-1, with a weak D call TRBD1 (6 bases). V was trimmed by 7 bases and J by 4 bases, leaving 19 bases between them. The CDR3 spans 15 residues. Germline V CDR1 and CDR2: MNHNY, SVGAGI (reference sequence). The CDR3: CASTDSGGTSTEAFF. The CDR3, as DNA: TGTGCCAGCACCGACAGTGGGGGGACAAGCACTGAAGCTTTCTTT.

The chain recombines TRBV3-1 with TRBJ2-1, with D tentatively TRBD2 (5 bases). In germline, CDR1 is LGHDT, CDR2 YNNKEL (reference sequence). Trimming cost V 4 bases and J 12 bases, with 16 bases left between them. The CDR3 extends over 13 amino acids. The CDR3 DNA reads TGTGCCAGCAGCCCCAATGAGGGCGACGGGCAGTTCTTC. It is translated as CASSPNEGDGQFF.

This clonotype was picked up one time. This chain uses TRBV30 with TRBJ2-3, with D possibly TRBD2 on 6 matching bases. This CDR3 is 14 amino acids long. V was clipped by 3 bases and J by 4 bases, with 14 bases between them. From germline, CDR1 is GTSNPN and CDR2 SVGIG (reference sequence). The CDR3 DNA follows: TGTGCCTGGAGACCGAGACTAGAGGCAGATACGCAGTATTTT. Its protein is CAWRPRLEADTQYF.

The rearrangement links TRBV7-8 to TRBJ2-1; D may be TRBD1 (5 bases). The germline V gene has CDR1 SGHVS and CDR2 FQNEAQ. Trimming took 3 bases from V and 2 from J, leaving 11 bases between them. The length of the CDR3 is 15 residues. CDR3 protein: CASSLGRTAYNEQFF. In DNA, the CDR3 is TGTGCCAGCAGCTTGGGGCGGACGGCCTACAATGAGCAGTTCTTC.